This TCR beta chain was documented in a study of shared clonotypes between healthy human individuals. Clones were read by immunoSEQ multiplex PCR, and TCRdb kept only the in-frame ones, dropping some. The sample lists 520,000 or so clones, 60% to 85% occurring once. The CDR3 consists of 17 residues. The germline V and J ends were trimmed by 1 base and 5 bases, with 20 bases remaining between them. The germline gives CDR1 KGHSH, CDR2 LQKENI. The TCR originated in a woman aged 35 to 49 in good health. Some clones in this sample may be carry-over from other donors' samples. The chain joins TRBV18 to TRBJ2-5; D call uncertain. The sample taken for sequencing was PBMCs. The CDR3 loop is CASSPLFGDVRRETQYF. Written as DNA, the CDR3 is TGTGCCAGCTCACCACTGTTCGGCGACGTGAGGCGGGAGACCCAGTACTTC.